What follows is one T cell receptor (beta chain) and its context. Its specificity is not known. Germline loops: CDR1 MNHEY, CDR2 SMNVEV (reference sequence). The CDR3 runs 14 residues. With V trimmed by 5 bases and J by 3 bases, 6 bases remained unmatched. Stated time point: peripheral blood 6 weeks after treatment start. Patients in the study were battling locally advanced or metastatic urothelial carcinoma. These data are taken from a study of PD-L1 blockade in urothelial cancer. Study information: Blood was analyzed 3 weeks (second dose) and 6 weeks after treatment start.

Study findings and constraints: It was durable-benefit patients whose tumor-associated blood clones expanded more at 3 weeks.

Added to each PCR by spiking were synthetic TCR analog templates. Clones were sequenced by immunoSEQ multiplex PCR, and TCRdb holds only the in-frame ones, with some missing. The profile covers about 120,000 clones, with about 89% appearing a single time and more than 1.5% taken by the ten largest. The gene calls are TRBV27 and TRBJ2-7, with 8 bases identical to TRBD2. The TCR originated in a man in his sixties with urothelial cancer. Sample: PBMCs, taken around atezolizumab (anti-PD-L1) treatment. CDR3 sequence (DNA): TGTGCCAGCAGTCAACTAGCGGAAATCTACGAGCAGTACTTC. This translates into CASSQLAEIYEQYF.